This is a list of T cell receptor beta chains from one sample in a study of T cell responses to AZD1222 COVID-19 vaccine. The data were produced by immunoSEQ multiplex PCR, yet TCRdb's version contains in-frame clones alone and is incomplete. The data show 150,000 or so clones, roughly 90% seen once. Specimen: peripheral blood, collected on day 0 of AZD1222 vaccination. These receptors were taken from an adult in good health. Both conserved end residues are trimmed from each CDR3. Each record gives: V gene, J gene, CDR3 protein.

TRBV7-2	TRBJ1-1	ASSLRDGREAF
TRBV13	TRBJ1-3	ASSYHRGGNTIY
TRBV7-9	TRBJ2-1	ASSGLAEYNEQF
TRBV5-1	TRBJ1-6	ASSLAGSFDSPLH
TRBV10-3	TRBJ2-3	ATRGGTSGADTQY
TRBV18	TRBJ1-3	ASSPPSLSENTIY
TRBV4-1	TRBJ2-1	ASSLGLPSSYNEQF
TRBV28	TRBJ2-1	ASSWGQAYNEQF
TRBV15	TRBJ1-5	ATSRLQDGFNQPQH
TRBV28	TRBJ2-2	ASSYGGGTGELF
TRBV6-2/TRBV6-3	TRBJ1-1	ASSYSRRNTEAF
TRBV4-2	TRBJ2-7	ASSQVRQEPYEQY
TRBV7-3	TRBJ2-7	ASSLGTAGEQY
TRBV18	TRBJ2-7	ASSPLPRERVNQIWKGSSYEQY
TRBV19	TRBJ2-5	ASRVTGGGETQY
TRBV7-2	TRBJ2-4	ASSFLSGTLAKNIQY
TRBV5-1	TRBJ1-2	ASSLRAGEMGYGYT
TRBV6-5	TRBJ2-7	ASRTYEQY
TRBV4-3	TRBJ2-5	PRRRAGRYQETQY